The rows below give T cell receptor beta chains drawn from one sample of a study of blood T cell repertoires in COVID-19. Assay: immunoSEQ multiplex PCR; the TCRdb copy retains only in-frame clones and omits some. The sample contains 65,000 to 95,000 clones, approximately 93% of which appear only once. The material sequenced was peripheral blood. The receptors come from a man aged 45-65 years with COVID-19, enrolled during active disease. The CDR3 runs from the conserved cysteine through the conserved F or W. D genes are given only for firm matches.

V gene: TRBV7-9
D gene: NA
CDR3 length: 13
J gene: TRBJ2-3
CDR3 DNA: TGTGCCAGCAGCTTGAGGGAAACAGATACGCAGTATTTT
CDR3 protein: CASSLRETDTQYF

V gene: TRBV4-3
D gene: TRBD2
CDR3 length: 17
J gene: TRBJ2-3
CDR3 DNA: TGCGCCAGCAGCCTCTCTTGGGCTAGCGGGAGCACAGATACGCAGTATTTT
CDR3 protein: CASSLSWASGSTDTQYF

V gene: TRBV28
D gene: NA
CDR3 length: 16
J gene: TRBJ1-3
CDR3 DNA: TGTGCCAGCAGCCCTGCCGAAGCGAGGGCAGGAAACACCATATATTTT
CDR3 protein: CASSPAEARAGNTIYF

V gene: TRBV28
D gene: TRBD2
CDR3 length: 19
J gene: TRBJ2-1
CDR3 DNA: TGTGCCAGCAGTTTAGGGTTATGGCTAGCGGGAGCCGCCTACAATGAGCAGTTCTTC
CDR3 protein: CASSLGLWLAGAAYNEQFF

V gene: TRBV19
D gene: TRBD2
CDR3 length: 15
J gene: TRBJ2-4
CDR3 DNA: TGTGCCAGTAGGACGGGAGGGCCGTTTAGAAACATTCAGTACTTC
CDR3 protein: CASRTGGPFRNIQYF

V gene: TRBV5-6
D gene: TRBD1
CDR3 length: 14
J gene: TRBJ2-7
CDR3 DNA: TGTGCCAGCAGCTTCCGGGACAGGGCCTACGAGCAGTACTTC
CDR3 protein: CASSFRDRAYEQYF

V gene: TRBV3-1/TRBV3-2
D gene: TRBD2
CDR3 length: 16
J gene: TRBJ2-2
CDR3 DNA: TGTGCCAGCAGCCAGGGACTAGCGGGAGGTACCGGGGAGCTGTTTTTT
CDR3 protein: CASSQGLAGGTGELFF

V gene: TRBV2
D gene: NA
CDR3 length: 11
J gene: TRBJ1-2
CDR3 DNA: TGTGCCAGCGTGGGGGGAGCGGGCTACACCTTC
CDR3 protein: CASVGGAGYTF

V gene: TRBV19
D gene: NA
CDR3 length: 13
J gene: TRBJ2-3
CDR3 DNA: TGTGCCAGTAACGGCGGTAGCACAGATACGCAGTATTTT
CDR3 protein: CASNGGSTDTQYF

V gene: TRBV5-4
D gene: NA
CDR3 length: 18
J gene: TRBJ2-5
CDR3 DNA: TGTGCCAGCAGCCTGGGGGCAGGGGTAGTACAGCAAAAAGAGACCCAGTACTTC
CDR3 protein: CASSLGAGVVQQKETQYF

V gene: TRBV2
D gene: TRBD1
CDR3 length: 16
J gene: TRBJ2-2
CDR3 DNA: TGTGCCAGCAGAGAGGGAGGACAGGGACGCGACGGGGAGCTGTTTTTT
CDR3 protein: CASREGGQGRDGELFF

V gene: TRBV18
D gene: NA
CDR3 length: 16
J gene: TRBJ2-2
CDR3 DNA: TGTGCCAGCTCACCGAGGAGGACAGGGAGGGACGGGGAGCTGTTTTTT
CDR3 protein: CASSPRRTGRDGELFF

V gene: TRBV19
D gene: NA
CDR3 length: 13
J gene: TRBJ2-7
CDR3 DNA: TGTGCCAGTAGTATTAGTACAGGGCGAGAGCAGTACTTC
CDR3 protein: CASSISTGREQYF

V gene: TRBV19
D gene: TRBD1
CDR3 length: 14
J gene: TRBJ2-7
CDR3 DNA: TGTGCCAGTAGTCCGGGACAGGGAGCCTACGAGCAGTACTTC
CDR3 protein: CASSPGQGAYEQYF

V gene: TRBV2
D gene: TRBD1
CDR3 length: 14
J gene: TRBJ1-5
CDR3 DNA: TGTGCCAGCTCCCTTGACAGGGGAAGTGGGCCCCAGCATTTT
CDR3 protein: CASSLDRGSGPQHF

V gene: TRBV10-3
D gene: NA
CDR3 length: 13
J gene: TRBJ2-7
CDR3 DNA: TGTGCCATCAAGGAAGCGAGCAGCTACGAGCAGTACTTC
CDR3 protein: CAIKEASSYEQYF

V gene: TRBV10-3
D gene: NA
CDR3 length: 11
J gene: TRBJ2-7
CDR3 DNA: TGTGCCATCAGTGACAGTCGCGAGCAGTACTTC
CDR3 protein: CAISDSREQYF

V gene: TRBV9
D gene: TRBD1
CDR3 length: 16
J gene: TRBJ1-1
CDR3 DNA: TGTGCCAGCAGCTCGGGACAGGGGGCTACGAACACTGAAGCTTTCTTT
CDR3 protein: CASSSGQGATNTEAFF

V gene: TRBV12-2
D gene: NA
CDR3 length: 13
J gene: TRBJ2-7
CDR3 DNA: TGTGCAAGTCGTTTACTCGGTGTATACGAGCAGTACTTC
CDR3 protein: CASRLLGVYEQYF

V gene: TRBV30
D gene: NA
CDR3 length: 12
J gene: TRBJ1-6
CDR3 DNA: TGTGCCTGGAATCGGACACCTTCACCCCTCCACTTT
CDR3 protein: CAWNRTPSPLHF

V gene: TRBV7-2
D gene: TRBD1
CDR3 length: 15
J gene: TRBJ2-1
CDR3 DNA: TGTGCCAGCAGCCCTTGGACAGGTCCTTACAATGAGCAGTTCTTC
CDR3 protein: CASSPWTGPYNEQFF

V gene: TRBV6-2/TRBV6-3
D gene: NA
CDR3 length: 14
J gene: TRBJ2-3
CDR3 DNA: TGTGCCAGCAGCCGATCTACCACCACAGATACGCAGTATTTT
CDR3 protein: CASSRSTTTDTQYF

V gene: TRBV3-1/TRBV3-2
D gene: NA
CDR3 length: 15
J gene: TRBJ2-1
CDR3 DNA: TGTGCCAGCAGCCAAGTAACACTAAACAACAATGAGCAGTTCTTC
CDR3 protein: CASSQVTLNNNEQFF

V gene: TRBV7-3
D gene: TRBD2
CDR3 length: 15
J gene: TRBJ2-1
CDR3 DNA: TGTGCCAGCAGCCCCTGGACTAGTTCCTACAATGAGCAGTTCTTC
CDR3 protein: CASSPWTSSYNEQFF

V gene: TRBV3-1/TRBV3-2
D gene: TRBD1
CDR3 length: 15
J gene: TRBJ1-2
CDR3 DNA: TGTGCCAGCAGCCCCCGAGGGACAGGGCGCTATGGCTACACCTTC
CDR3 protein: CASSPRGTGRYGYTF

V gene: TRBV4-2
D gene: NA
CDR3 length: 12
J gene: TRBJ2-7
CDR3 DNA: TGTGCCAGCAGCCAAGACGGGTACGAGCAGTACTTC
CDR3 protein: CASSQDGYEQYF

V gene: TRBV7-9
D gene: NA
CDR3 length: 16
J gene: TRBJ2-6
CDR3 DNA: TGTGCCAGCAGCGCTGGAGTATTCTCTGGGGCCAACGTCCTGACTTTC
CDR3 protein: CASSAGVFSGANVLTF

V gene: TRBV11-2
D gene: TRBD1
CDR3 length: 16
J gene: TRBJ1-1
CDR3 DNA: TGTGCCAGCAGCGTTGGACAGGGCGGCATGAACACTGAAGCTTTCTTT
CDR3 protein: CASSVGQGGMNTEAFF

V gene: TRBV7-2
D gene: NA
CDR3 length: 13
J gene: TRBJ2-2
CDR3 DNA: TGTGCCAGCAGCTTAGCCTACCCCGGGGAGCTGTTTTTT
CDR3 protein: CASSLAYPGELFF

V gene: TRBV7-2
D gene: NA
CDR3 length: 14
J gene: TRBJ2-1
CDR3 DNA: TGTGCCAGCAGCTTAGCGGGAGAATTGGATGAGCAGTTCTTC
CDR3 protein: CASSLAGELDEQFF

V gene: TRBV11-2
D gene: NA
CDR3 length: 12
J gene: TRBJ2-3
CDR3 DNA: TGTGCCAGCAGCCAACAAGAGGGTACGCAGTATTTT
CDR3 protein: CASSQQEGTQYF

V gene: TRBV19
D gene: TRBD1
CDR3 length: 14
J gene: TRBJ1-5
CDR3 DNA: TGTGCCAGTGGCGGGACAGGGGGCAATCAGCCCCAGCATTTT
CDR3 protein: CASGGTGGNQPQHF

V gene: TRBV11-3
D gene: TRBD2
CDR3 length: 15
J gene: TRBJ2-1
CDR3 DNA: TGTGCCAGCAGCTCTGGGACTAGTGGAGGGGATGAGCAGTTCTTC
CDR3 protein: CASSSGTSGGDEQFF

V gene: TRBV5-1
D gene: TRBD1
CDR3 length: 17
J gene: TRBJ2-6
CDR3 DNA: TGCGCCAGCAGCCCTACAGGGGCTGTAACTGGGGCCAACGTCCTGACTTTC
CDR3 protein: CASSPTGAVTGANVLTF

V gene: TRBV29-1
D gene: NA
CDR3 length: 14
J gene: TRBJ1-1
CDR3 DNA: TGCAGCGTACGCGCTTGGGAGGGGAACACTGAAGCTTTCTTT
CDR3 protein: CSVRAWEGNTEAFF

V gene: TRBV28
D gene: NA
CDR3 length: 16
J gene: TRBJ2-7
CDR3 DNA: TGTGCCAGCAGGAGTTTCACCGGGACAGGGACTAGCGAGCAGTACTTC
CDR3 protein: CASRSFTGTGTSEQYF

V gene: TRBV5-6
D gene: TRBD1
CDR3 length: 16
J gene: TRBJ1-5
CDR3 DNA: TGTGCCAGCAGCTTGGCAGGTGGGACAGGGGGCCGTCCCCAGCATTTT
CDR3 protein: CASSLAGGTGGRPQHF